These 15 T cell receptor beta chains originate from one sample sequenced in a study of OX40 agonist ivuxolimab in advanced cancers. The repertoire was sequenced with immunoSEQ multiplex PCR; TCRdb's copy has only in-frame clones and lacks some. The sample comprises about 64,000 clones, over 65% of which are singletons, and approximately 2% rests with the top ten. The sample was CD4+ or CD8+ T cells sorted from blood, taken in a trial of the OX40 agonist ivuxolimab. These receptors were taken from an adult with an advanced solid tumor such as melanoma, head and neck, liver or kidney cancer.

The V call is TRBV27, the J call TRBJ2-1, with D perhaps matching TRBD2 (5 bases). The CDR3 is 14 amino acids. Trimming cost V 3 bases and J 6 bases, with 12 bases left between them. CDR1 and CDR2 (germline): MNHEY, SMNVEV (reference sequence). CDR3 bases: TGTGCCAGCAGTTTTCCAGGCGGGTCCAATGAGCAGTTCTTC. Translating gives CASSFPGGSNEQFF.

The V gene is TRBV10-3, the J gene TRBJ2-7; tentatively, D is TRBD1 (6 bases). This CDR3 comprises 14 residues. CDR1 is ENHRY and CDR2 is SYGVKD in the germline V gene. Trimming stripped 6 bases from V and 5 bases from J, with 17 bases between. The CDR3 bases are TGTGCCATCAGCTGGGGGCCAGGGTACGACGAGCAGTACTTC. The encoded protein is CAISWGPGYDEQYF.

This CDR3 is CASSQAKVNREGEAFF. The CDR3 DNA reads TGTGCCAGCAGCCAAGCGAAGGTGAACAGGGAGGGTGAAGCTTTCTTT. The chain employs TRBV4-2 and TRBJ1-1; TRBD1 is a possible D gene (6 bases). Trimming took off 1 base at V and 7 bases at J, with 19 bases between the two ends. The CDR3 totals 16 residues. The germline V gene encodes CDR1 LGHNA and CDR2 YNFKEQ.

This chain links TRBV21-1 with TRBJ2-6; the DNA was not used to check the table's D call, TRBD2. TRBV21-1 counts as a pseudogene. The CDR3 has 18 residues. CDR3 region: CASSKSGLVCSGANVLTF. CDR3 sequence (DNA): TGTGCCAGCAGCAAAAGTGGACTAGTCTGCTCTGGGGCCAACGTCCTGACTTTC.

This clone came up a few times. The V gene is TRBV5-5, the J gene TRBJ1-1; D call uncertain. Trimming took off 1 base at V and 6 bases at J, with 13 bases between the two ends. CDR3 size: 14 residues. Germline V gene lookup returns CDR1 SGHKS and CDR2 YYEKEE (reference sequence). The CDR3 DNA is TGTGCCAGCAGCTTGATACGGGGTATCCCTGAAGCTTTCTTT. Translating gives CASSLIRGIPEAFF.

This clone has more than one count but fewer than ten. The V and J genes are TRBV6-5 and TRBJ1-2; no definite D call. V was pared by 5 bases and J by 8 bases, with 12 bases between. Germline CDR1 and CDR2: MNHEY and SVGAGI. This CDR3 has 12 residues. CDR3 in DNA: TGTGCCAGCAGTCCTCCATCTGGGGGCTACACCTTC. The encoded protein is CASSPPSGGYTF.

The gene calls are TRBV9 and TRBJ2-6, with a weak D call TRBD2 (6 bases). V was pared by 1 base and J by 0 bases, with 8 bases between. Germline CDR1 and CDR2: SGDLS and YYNGEE. There are 16 residues in the CDR3. CDR3 protein: CASSVRDFSGANVLTF. CDR3 DNA: TGTGCCAGCAGCGTACGGGACTTCTCTGGGGCCAACGTCCTGACTTTC.

In nucleotides, the CDR3 is TGTGCCAGCAGCCCAGGGTATAGCAATCAGCCCCAGCATTTT. Translating it yields CASSPGYSNQPQHF. This rearrangement joins TRBV11-2 to TRBJ1-5; TRBD1 might be the D (5 bases). The CDR3 spans 14 residues. V was shortened by 5 bases and J by 0 bases, with 8 bases between the two germline ends. CDR1 SGHAT and CDR2 FQNNGV come from the germline V gene.

The chain couples TRBV6-5 to TRBJ2-1; TRBD2 matches at 10 bases. V lost 5 bases, J lost 8 bases, and 9 bases stayed unmatched. The CDR3 covers 15 residues. CDR1 and CDR2 from the germline V gene are MNHEY and SVGAGI. This CDR3 reads CASSLLAGEVHEQFF. CDR3 bases: TGTGCCAGCAGTCTTCTAGCGGGAGAAGTCCATGAGCAGTTCTTC.

There are a few counts of this clone. The V gene is TRBV27, the J gene TRBJ1-1; D is possibly TRBD1 (6 bases). The CDR3 extends over 14 amino acids. V lost 5 bases, J lost 10 bases, and 20 bases lay in between. Germline lookup yields CDR1 MNHEY and CDR2 SMNVEV (reference sequence). CDR3 sequence reads: CASSPPTGKRVAFF. The DNA for the CDR3 is TGTGCCAGCAGTCCCCCCACAGGGAAGAGGGTAGCTTTCTTT.

The chain has TRBV7-3 and TRBJ2-1; TRBD1 matches 9 bases. CDR3 length: 12 amino acids. J was trimmed by 10 bases and V by 5 bases; bases with no gene match: 3. Per the germline V gene, CDR1 is SGHTA and CDR2 is FQGTGA. As DNA, the CDR3 is TGTGCCAGCAGCAGGGACAGGGACGAGCAGTTCTTC. Translation gives CASSRDRDEQFF. The full variable domain, rest sourced from reference TRBV7-3 and TRBJ2-1, is GAGVSQTPSNKVTEKGKYVELRCDPISGHTALYWYRQSLGQGPEFLIYFQGTGAADDSGLPNDRFFAVRPEGSVSTLKIQRTERGDSAVYLCASSRDRDEQFFGPGTRLTVL.

The chain uses TRBV27 and TRBJ2-4; a weak D match, TRBD1 (6 bases). CDR1 and CDR2 from the germline V gene are MNHEY and SMNVEV (reference sequence). The CDR3 has 13 residues. Trimming took off 4 bases at V and 6 bases at J, with 10 bases between the two ends. The CDR3 protein is CASSSVDRNIQYF. In DNA form, the CDR3 reads TGTGCCAGCAGTTCCGTGGACAGAAACATTCAGTACTTC.

The chain uses TRBV30 and TRBJ1-1; a weak D match, TRBD1 (5 bases). This CDR3 is built from 15 residues. Germline loops: CDR1 GTSNPN, CDR2 SVGIG (reference sequence). Trimming shortened V by 0 bases and J by 4 bases, and 15 bases separated the two germline ends. The CDR3 loop is CAWSVLYQGGTEAFF. DNA for the CDR3: TGTGCCTGGAGTGTACTTTATCAGGGAGGCACTGAAGCTTTCTTT.

The chain is built from TRBV25-1 and TRBJ2-5, with D hard to call. The V gene lost 4 bases and the J gene lost 0 bases, with 3 bases spanning the gap. Germline V gene lookup returns CDR1 MGHDK and CDR2 SYGVNS. The CDR3 loop spans 12 amino acids. CDR3 amino acids: CASSGYQETQYF. DNA of the CDR3: TGTGCCAGCAGTGGATACCAAGAGACCCAGTACTTC.

V gene TRBV21-1 combines with J gene TRBJ2-5; the table's TRBD1 call for D was not verified on the DNA. TRBV21-1 is classified as a pseudogene. This CDR3 has 17 residues. CDR3 in DNA: TGTGCCAGCAGCAAAGGCACAGGGGAGGTGAGGGTAGAGACCCAGTACTTC. Protein sequence: CASSKGTGEVRVETQYF.